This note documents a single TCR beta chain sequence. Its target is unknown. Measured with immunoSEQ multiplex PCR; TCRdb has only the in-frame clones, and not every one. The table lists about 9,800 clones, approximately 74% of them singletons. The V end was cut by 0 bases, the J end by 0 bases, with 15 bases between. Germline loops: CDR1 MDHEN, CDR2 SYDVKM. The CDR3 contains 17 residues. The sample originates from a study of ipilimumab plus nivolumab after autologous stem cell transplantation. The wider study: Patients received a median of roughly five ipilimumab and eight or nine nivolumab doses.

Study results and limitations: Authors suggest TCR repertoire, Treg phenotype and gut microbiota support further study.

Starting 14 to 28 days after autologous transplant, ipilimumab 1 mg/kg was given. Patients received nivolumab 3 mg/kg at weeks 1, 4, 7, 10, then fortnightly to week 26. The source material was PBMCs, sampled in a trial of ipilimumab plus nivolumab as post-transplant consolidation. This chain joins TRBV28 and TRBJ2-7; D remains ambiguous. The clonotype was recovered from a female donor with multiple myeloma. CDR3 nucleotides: TGTGCCAGCAGTTTATGGACCCTGACGGGTTACTCCTACGAGCAGTACTTC. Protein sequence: CASSLWTLTGYSYEQYF. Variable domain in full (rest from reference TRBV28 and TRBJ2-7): DVKVTQSSRYLVKRTGEKVFLECVQDMDHENMFWYRQDPGLGLRLIYFSYDVKMKEKGDIPEGYSVSREKKERFSLILESASTNQTSMYLCASSLWTLTGYSYEQYFGPGTRLTVT.